This T cell receptor beta chain is drawn from a study of shared clonotypes between healthy human individuals. Study-level points and caveats: Deeper or shallower sequencing was expected to change how clonotypes are shared among donors.

The CDR3 spans 14 residues. In germline, CDR1 is SGDLS, CDR2 YYNGEE. V was trimmed by 0 bases and J by 3 bases, leaving 9 bases between them. Comments on this clone: Its matching antigen is unknown. Other DNA sequences in this sample translate to the same CDR3.

Sequenced by immunoSEQ multiplex PCR; TCRdb stores in-frame clones only, minus some. The sample has 450,000 to 500,000 clones, more than 65% seen once. This chain links TRBV9 with TRBJ2-5, with unresolved D. This receptor was taken from a woman in her thirties or forties in good health. Some clones in this sample may be carry-over from other donors' samples. The specimen sequenced was PBMCs. The CDR3 DNA follows: TGTGCCAGCAGCGTAGGTGCAGCCGAAGAGACCCAGTACTTC. Amino acids: CASSVGAAEETQYF.